A selection of T cell receptor beta chains follows, all from one sample in a study of OX40 agonist ivuxolimab in advanced cancers. Clones were sequenced by immunoSEQ multiplex PCR, and TCRdb holds only the in-frame ones, with some missing. The sample lists 150,000 to 180,000 clones, 90% to 95% occurring once. The sequencing used CD4+ or CD8+ T cells sorted from blood, collected in a trial of the OX40 agonist ivuxolimab. Every receptor here comes from an adult with an advanced solid tumor such as melanoma, head and neck, liver or kidney cancer. Both conserved end residues are part of each CDR3. D genes are given only for firm matches.

TRBV18	TRBD1	TRBJ2-5	17	CASSPRGGQEHQETQYF
TRBV7-2	NA	TRBJ2-2	15	CASSPLQYRTGELFF
TRBV7-3	NA	TRBJ2-3	17	CASSSPGKDLRTDTQYF
TRBV9	NA	TRBJ1-4	15	CASSQGRALDEKLFF
TRBV7-9	TRBD2	TRBJ2-6	19	CASSLSMGAGVSGANVLTF
TRBV5-1	NA	TRBJ2-3	16	CASTFFRTFGTDTQYF
TRBV28	NA	TRBJ1-3	14	CASGTGHRGGTIYF
TRBV10-1	TRBD1	TRBJ2-2	17	CASSDSTTTGKERELFF
TRBV11-2	NA	TRBJ2-3	14	CASSFTASTDTQYF
TRBV18	NA	TRBJ1-1	15	CASSPPFRGNTEAFF
TRBV10-1	TRBD2	TRBJ2-5	15	CASLGGRSGLKTQYF
TRBV7-8	NA	TRBJ2-5	15	CASSSKPGQGETQYF
TRBV10-3	NA	TRBJ2-3	13	CAISAPTADTQYF
TRBV5-6	NA	TRBJ2-7	14	CASSTLWGLYEQYF
TRBV7-2	NA	TRBJ2-7	13	CASSLVRGGEQYF
TRBV6-1	NA	TRBJ2-6	14	CASSVSSGANVLTF
TRBV6-5	NA	TRBJ2-6	16	CASSYARGSGANVLTF
TRBV28	NA	TRBJ1-2	16	CASSLLPPGGGYGYTF
TRBV30	NA	TRBJ2-7	14	CAWSVSGVLDEQYF
TRBV7-7	TRBD2	TRBJ2-5	16	CASSSLAGAGVETQYF
TRBV5-4	NA	TRBJ1-1	15	CASSLGLGTNTEAFF
TRBV4-1	NA	TRBJ1-1	16	CASSHPTGVGGTEAFF
TRBV19	TRBD1	TRBJ2-5	15	CASSIRAGGFETQYF
TRBV2	NA	TRBJ1-2	14	CASSEGQLNYGYTF
TRBV7-2	NA	TRBJ1-2	13	CASAPDTNYGYTF
TRBV6-1	NA	TRBJ2-7	10	CASSENEQYF
TRBV18	NA	TRBJ1-2	15	CASSPRIEGHYGYTF
TRBV6-1	NA	TRBJ2-7	14	CASSGAAIRYEQYF
TRBV6-5	TRBD1	TRBJ2-5	15	CASSYSGQGSATQYF
TRBV5-1	NA	TRBJ1-3	15	CASSLEGPRGNTIYF
TRBV21-1	NA	TRBJ2-7	16	CASSKVVTCSFYEQYF
TRBV9	TRBD1	TRBJ2-7	16	CASSLGTGGLSYEQYF
TRBV7-2	TRBD1	TRBJ1-2	14	CASSVQGDLYGYTF
TRBV6-5	TRBD1	TRBJ2-7	14	CASRPGQGAHEQYF
TRBV27	NA	TRBJ2-7	12	CASSSSSYEQYF